This record concerns one T cell receptor beta chain sequence. Its cognate antigen is unknown. These data are taken from a study of T cell responses to AZD1222 COVID-19 vaccine. This table comes from immunoSEQ multiplex PCR, and its TCRdb copy is limited to in-frame clones, with some not included. The data hold under 110,000 clones, with roughly 84% observed a single time. Study results and caveats: Clonal diversity was possibly underestimated, and white British individuals and females predominated among donors. Baseline antibody screening turned up just a handful of seropositive AZD1222 recipients. A reported finding is that nearly half of spike-specific TCRs target unmutated variant regions.

V was pared by 5 bases and J by 2 bases, with 13 bases between. Germline V gives CDR1 MNHEY, CDR2 SVGAGI. This CDR3 comprises 15 residues. The TCR comes from an adult in good health. This chain links TRBV6-5 with TRBJ1-3; D gene unclear. The specimen was peripheral blood, collected on day 0 of AZD1222 vaccination. The CDR3 loop is CASSPRVEAGNTIYF. CDR3 nucleotide sequence: TGTGCCAGCAGTCCCCGGGTAGAGGCTGGAAACACCATATATTTT.